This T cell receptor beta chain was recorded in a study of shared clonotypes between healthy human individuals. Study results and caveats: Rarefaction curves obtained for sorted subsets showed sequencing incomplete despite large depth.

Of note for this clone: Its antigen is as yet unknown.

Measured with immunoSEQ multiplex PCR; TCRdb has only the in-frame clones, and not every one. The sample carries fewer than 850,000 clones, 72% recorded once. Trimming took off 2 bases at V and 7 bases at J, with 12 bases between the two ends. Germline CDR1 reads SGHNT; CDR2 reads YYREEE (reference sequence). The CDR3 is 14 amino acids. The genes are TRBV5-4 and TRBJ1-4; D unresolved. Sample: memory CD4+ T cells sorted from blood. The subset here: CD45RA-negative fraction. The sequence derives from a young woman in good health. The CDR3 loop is CASSFYGFGEKLFF. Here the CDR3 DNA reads TGTGCCAGCAGCTTCTACGGGTTTGGTGAAAAACTGTTTTTT.